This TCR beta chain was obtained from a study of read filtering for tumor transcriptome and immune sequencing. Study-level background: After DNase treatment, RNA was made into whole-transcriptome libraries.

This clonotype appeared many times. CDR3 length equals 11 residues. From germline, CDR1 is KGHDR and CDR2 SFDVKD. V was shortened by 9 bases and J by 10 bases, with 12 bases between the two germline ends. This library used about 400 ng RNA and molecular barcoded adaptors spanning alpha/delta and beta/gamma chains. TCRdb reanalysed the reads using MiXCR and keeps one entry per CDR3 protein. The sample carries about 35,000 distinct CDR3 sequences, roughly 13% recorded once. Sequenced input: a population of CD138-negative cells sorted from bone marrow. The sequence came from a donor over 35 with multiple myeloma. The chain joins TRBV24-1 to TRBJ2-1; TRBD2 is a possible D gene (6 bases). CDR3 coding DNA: TGTGCCACCCGGGAGAATCAAGAGCAGTTCTTC. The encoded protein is CATRENQEQFF.